One T cell receptor (beta chain) is described in this entry. Germline loops: CDR1 MNHNS, CDR2 SASEGT. The CDR3 has 15 amino acids. V lost 8 bases, J lost 2 bases, and 17 bases lay in between. This sample was included in a study of technical replicates of blood from a handful of donors. Some clones are missing from TCRdb's copy, which holds only in-frame ones; the method was immunoSEQ multiplex PCR. Altogether more than 90,000 clones are present, approximately 94% being singletons, with the ten largest covering approximately 0.22%. The chain carries TRBV6-1 and TRBJ2-3; perhaps TRBD1 as D (5 bases). Sequencing was done on a sample of T cells isolated from PBMCs. This sequence was found in a human donor in good health. CDR3 sequence reads: CASWSGARFTDTQYF. The CDR3 coding sequence is TGTGCCAGCTGGTCTGGGGCTAGGTTCACAGATACGCAGTATTTT.